The present T cell receptor beta chain was sequenced within a study of blood T cell repertoires in COVID-19. Authors' methods: Quantification of nucleated cells was approximated via reference gene primer amplification. TCRdb keeps only in-frame clones here, not all; method: immunoSEQ multiplex PCR. Clone size and the V and J calls come from that table; the DNA yielded D and trimming. The repertoire holds roughly 260,000 clones, with roughly 90% as singletons. This TCR was sampled from a man aged 60 to 75 who had recovered from COVID-19. Sequenced material: peripheral blood.

DNA for the CDR3: TGTGCCAGCAGCTTGGGACAGGGAAGGGCAGATACGCAGTATTTT. Translation gives CASSLGQGRADTQYF. V and J are TRBV7-2 and TRBJ2-3; 9 bases map to TRBD1. Germline V gene sequence: CDR1 SGHTA, CDR2 FQGNSA. V trimming: 3 bases; J trimming: 4 bases; junction bases outside the gene matches: 5. The CDR3 length is 15 residues.